The TCR beta chain under discussion was sequenced for a study of blood T cells in healthy people across ages. With regard to this clonotype: Its specificity is unknown.

Caucasian individuals from Russia who were healthy and aged about 6 to 95 acted as donors. Through a sample-barcoded 5' primer and a J-beta primer mix, a second PCR was run for roughly 6 to 11 cycles. MiXCR, run by TCRdb on the 5' RACE reads, gives a single entry per CDR3 protein. The sample has about 670,000 distinct CDR3 sequences; around 50% are singletons. Whole-study findings and limits: TCR beta diversity per million T cells fell roughly linearly with age.

Sample: blood. This clonotype originated in a woman at least 80 years old in good health.

CDR3 protein: CASSQVRTALAKNIQYF. DNA of the CDR3: TGCGCCAGCAGCCAAGTGAGGACAGCCCTAGCCAAAAACATTCAGTACTTC. The J gene is TRBJ2-4, the V gene TRBV4-1; a weak D match, TRBD1 (6 bases). Trimming removed 1 base from V and 0 bases from J, with 13 bases in between. Germline V gene lookup returns CDR1 MGHRA and CDR2 YSYEKL. The CDR3 totals 17 residues.